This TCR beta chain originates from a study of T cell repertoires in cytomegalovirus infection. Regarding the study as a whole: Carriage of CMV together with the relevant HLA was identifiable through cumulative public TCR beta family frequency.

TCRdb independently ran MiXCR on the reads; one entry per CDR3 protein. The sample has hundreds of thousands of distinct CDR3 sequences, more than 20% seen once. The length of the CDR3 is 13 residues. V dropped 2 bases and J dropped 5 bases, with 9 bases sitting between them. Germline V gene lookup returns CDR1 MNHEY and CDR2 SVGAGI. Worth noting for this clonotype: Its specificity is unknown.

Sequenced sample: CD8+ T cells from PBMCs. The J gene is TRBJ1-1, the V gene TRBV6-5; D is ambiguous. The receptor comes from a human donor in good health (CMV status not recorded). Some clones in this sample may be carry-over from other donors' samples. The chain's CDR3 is CASSYNIWTEAFF. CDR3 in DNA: TGTGCCAGCAGTTACAACATTTGGACTGAAGCTTTCTTT.